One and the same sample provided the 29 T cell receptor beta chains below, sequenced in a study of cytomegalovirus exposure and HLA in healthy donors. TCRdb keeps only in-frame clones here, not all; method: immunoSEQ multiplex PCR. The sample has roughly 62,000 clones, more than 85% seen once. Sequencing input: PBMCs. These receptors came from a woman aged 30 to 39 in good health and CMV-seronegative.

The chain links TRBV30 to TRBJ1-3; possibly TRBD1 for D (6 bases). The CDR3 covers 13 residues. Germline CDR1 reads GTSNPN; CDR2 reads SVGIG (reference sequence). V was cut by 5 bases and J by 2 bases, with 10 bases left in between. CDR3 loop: CAWDRITGNTIYF. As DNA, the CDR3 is TGTGCCTGGGACAGGATCACTGGAAACACCATATATTTT.

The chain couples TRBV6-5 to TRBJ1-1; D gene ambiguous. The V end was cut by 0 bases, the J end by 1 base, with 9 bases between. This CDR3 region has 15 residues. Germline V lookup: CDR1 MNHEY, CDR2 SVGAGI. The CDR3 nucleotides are TGTGCCAGCAGTTACTCGAGTTTTGGGAACACTGAAGCTTTCTTT. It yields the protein CASSYSSFGNTEAFF.

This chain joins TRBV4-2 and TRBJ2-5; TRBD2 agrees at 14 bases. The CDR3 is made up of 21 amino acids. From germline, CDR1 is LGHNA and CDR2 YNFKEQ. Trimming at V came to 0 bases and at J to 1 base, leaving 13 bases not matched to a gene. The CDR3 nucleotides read TGTGCCAGCAGCCAAGATAGGTCCGGGACTAGCGGGAGATGGGGCCAAGAGACCCAGTACTTC. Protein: CASSQDRSGTSGRWGQETQYF.

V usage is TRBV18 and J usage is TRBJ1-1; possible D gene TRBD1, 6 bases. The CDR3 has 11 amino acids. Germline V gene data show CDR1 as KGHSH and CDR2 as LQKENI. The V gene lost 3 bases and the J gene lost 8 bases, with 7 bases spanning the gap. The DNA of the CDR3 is TGTGCCAGCTCACCCCAGGGGGAAGCTTTCTTT. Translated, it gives CASSPQGEAFF.

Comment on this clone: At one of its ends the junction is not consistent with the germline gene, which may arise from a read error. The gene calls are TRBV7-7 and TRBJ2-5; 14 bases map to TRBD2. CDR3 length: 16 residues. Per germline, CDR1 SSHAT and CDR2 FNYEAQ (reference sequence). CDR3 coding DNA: TGTGCTAGCAGCTTAGGGGGGACTAGCGGGAGTGAGACCCAGTACTTC. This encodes CASSLGGTSGSETQYF.

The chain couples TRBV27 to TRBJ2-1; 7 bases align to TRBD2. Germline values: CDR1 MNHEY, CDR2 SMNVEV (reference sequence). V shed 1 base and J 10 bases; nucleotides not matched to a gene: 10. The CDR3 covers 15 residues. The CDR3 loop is CASSLYPAGTMEQFF. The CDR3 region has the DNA TGTGCCAGCAGTTTATATCCAGCGGGGACGATGGAGCAGTTCTTC.

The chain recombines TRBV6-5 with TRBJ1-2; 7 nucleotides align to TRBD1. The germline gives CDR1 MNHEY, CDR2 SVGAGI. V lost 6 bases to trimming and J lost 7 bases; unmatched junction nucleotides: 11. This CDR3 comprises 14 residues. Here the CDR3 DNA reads TGTGCCAGCAGCCGACAGGGAGGTCAGGGTGGCTACACCTTC. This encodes CASSRQGGQGGYTF.

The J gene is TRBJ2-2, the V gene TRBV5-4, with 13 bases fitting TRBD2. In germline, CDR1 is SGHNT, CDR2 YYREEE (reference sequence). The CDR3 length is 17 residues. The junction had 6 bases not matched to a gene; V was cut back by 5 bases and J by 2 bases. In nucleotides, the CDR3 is TGTGCCAGCAGTCCGGGACTAGCGGGGCAAAACACCGGGGAGCTGTTTTTT. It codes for CASSPGLAGQNTGELFF.

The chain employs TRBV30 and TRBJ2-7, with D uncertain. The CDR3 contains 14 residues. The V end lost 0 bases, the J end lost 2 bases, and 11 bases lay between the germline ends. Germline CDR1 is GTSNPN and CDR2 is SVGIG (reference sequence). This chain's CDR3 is CAWSVTRLAYEQYF. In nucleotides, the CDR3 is TGTGCCTGGAGTGTAACGCGCCTGGCCTACGAGCAGTACTTC.

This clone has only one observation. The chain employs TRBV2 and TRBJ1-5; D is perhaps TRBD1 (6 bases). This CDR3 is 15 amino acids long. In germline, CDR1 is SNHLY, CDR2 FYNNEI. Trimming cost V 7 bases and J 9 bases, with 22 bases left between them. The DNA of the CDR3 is TGTGCCAGCACCCCTGGGAAGGGGGGGCAGCGGCCCCAGCATTTT. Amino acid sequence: CASTPGKGGQRPQHF.

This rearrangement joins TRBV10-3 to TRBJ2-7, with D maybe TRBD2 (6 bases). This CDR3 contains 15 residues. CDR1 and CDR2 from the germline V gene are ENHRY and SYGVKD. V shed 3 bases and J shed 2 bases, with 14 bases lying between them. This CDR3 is CAISEGGILPYEQYF. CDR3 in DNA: TGTGCCATCAGTGAAGGAGGGATCCTCCCCTACGAGCAGTACTTC.

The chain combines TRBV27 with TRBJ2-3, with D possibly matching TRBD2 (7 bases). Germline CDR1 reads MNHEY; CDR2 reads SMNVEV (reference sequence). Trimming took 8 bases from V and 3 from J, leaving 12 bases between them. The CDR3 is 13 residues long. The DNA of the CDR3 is TGTGCCAGCGAAGGGGGGGGGACAGATACGCAGTATTTT. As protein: CASEGGGTDTQYF.

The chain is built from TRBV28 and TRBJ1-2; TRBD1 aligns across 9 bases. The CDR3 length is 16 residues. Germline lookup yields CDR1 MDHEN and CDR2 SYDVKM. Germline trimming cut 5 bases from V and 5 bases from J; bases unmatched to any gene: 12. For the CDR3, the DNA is TGTGCCAGCAGTATCGGACAGGGGAGGATGGGGTATGGCTACACCTTC. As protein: CASSIGQGRMGYGYTF.

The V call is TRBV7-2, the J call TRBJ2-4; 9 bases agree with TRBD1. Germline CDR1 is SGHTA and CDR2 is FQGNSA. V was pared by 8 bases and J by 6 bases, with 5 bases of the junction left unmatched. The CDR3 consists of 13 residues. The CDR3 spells CASGRQGGNIQYF. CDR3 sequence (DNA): TGTGCCAGCGGGAGACAGGGGGGAAACATTCAGTACTTC.

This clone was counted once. The CDR3 sequence: CASRRGQGFINEQFF. Here the CDR3 DNA reads TGCGCCAGCCGACGGGGACAGGGGTTCATCAATGAGCAGTTCTTC. The genes are TRBV5-1 and TRBJ2-1, with 10 bases that match TRBD1. Germline CDR1 and CDR2: SGHRS and YFSETQ. J was trimmed by 6 bases and V by 7 bases; bases with no gene match: 10. CDR3 length: 15 amino acids.

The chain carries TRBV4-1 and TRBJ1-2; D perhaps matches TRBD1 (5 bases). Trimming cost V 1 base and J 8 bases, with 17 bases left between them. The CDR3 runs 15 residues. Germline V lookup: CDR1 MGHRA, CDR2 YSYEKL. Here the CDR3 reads CASSQVRELGDGYTF. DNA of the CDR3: TGCGCCAGCAGCCAAGTGCGGGAATTAGGGGACGGCTACACCTTC.

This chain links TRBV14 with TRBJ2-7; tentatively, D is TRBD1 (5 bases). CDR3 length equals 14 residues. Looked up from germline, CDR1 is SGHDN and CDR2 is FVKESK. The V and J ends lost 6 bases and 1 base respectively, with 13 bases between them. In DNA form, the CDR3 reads TGTGCCAGCAGACAGACAGCTACGTCCTACGAGCAGTACTTC. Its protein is CASRQTATSYEQYF.

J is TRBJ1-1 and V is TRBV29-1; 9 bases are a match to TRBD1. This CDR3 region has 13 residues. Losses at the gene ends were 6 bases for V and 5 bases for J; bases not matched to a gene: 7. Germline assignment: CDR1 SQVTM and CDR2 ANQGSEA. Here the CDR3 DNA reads TGCAGCGTAAGCACAGGGGGCTATACTGAAGCTTTCTTT. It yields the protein CSVSTGGYTEAFF.

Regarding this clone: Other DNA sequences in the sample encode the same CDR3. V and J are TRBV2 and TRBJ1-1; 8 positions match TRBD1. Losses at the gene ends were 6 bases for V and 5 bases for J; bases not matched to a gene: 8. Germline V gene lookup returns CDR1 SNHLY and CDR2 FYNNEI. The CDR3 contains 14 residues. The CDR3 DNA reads TGTGCCAGCAGCCCCGGACAGGGAGGGACTGAAGCTTTCTTT. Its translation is CASSPGQGGTEAFF.

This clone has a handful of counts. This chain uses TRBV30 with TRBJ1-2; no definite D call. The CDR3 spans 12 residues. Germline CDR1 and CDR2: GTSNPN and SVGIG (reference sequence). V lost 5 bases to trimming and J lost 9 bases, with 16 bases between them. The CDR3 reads CAWASQPLRYTF. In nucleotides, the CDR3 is TGTGCCTGGGCTTCACAGCCTTTGCGCTACACCTTC.

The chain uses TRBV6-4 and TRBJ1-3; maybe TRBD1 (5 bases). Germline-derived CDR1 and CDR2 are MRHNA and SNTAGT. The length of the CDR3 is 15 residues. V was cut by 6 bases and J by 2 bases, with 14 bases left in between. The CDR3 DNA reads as TGTGCCAGCAGCCCCTCGTTGGGGCCTGGAAACACCATATATTTT. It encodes CASSPSLGPGNTIYF.

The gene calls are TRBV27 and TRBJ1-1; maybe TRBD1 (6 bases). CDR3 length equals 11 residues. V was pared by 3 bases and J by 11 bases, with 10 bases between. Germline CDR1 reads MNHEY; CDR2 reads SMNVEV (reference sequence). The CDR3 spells CASSLGTNAFF. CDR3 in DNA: TGTGCCAGCAGTTTGGGGACAAATGCTTTCTTT.

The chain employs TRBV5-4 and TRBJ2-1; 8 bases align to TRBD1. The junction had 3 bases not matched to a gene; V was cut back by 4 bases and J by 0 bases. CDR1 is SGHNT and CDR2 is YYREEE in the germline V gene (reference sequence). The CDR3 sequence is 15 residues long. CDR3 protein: CASSTDRGSYNEQFF. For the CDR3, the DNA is TGTGCCAGCAGCACTGACAGGGGCTCCTACAATGAGCAGTTCTTC.

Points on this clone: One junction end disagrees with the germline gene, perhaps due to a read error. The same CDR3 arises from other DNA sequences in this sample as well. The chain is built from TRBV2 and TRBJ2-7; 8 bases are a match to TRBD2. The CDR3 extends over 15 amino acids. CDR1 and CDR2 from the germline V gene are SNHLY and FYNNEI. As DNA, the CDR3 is TGTGCCAGCAGTGCTTCTGCGGGAGGCTCGTACGAGCAGTACTTT. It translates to CASSASAGGSYEQYF.

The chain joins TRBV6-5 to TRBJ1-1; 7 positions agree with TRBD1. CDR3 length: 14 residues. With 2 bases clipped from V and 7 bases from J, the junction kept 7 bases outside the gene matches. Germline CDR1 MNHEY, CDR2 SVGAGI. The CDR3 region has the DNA TGTGCCAGCAGTTACACAGGGGAGAGAGGTGAAGCTTTCTTT. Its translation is CASSYTGERGEAFF.

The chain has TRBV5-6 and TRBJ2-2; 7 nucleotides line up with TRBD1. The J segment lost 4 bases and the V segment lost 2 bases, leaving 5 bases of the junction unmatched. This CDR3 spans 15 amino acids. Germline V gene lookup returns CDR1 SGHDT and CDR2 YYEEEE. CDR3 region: CASSFEGAGTGELFF. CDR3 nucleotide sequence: TGTGCCAGCAGCTTTGAGGGGGCGGGCACCGGGGAGCTGTTTTTT. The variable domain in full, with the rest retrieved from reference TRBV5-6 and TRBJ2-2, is DAGVTQSPTHLIKTRGQQVTLRCSPKSGHDTVSWYQQALGQGPQFIFQYYEEEERQRGNFPDRFSGHQFPNYSSELNVNALLLGDSALYLCASSFEGAGTGELFFGEGSRLTVL.

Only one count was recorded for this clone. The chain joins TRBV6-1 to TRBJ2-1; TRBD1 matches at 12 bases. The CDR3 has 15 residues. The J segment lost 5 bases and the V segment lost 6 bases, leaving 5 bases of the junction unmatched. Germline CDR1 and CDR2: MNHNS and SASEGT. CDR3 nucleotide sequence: TGTGCCAGCAGGGGGGACAGGGGGCGACACAATGAGCAGTTCTTC. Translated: CASRGDRGRHNEQFF.

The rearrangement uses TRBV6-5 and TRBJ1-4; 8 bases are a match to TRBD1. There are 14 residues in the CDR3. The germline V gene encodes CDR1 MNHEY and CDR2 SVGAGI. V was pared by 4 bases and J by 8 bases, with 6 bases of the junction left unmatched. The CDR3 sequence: CASSSGTGLEKLFF. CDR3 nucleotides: TGTGCCAGCAGTTCAGGGACAGGCCTCGAAAAACTGTTTTTT.

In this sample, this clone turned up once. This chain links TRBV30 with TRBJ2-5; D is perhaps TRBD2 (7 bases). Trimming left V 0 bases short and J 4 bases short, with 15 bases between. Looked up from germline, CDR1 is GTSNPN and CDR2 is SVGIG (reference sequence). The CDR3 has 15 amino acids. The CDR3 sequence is CAWSVGGAGPETQYF. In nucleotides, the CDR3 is TGTGCCTGGAGTGTAGGGGGAGCGGGGCCAGAGACCCAGTACTTC.